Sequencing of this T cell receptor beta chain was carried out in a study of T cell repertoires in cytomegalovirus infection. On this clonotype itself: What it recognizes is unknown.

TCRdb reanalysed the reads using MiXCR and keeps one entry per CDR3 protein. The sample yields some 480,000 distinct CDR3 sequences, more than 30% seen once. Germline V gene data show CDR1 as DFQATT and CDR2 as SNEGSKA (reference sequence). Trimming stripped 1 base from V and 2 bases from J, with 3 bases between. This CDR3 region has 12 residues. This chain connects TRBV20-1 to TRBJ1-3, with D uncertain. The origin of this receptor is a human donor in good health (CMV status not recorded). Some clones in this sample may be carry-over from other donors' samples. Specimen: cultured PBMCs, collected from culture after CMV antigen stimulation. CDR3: CSARVTGNTIYF. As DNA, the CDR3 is TGCAGTGCTAGAGTAACTGGAAACACCATATATTTT.